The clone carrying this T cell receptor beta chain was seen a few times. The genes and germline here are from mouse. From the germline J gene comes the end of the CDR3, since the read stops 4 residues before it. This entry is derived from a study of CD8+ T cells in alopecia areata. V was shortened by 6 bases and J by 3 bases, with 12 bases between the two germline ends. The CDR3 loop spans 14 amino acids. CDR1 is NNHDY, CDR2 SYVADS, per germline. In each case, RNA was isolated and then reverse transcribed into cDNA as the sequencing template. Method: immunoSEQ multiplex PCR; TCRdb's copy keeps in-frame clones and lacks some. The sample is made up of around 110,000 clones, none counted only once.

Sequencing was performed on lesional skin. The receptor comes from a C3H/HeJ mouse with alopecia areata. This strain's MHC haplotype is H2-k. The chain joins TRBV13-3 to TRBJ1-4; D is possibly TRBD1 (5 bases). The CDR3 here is CASTDSIPNERLFF. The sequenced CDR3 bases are TGTGCCAGCACCGACAGCATCCCCAACGAA.